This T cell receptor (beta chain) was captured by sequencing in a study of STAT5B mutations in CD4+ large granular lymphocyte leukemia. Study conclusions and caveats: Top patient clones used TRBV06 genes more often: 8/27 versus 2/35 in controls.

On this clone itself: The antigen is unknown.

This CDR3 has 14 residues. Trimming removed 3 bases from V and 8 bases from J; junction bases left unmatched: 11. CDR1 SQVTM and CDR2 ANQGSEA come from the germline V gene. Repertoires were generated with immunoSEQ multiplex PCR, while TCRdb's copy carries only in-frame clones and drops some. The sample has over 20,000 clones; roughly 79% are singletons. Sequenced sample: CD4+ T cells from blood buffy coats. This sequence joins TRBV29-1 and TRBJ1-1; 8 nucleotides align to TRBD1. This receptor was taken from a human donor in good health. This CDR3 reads CSVDQGAATGEAFF. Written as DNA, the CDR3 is TGCAGCGTTGACCAGGGGGCTGCGACAGGCGAAGCTTTCTTT. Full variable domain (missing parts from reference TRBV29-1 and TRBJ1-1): SAVISQKPSRDICQRGTSLTIQCQVDSQVTMMFWYRQQPGQSLTLIATANQGSEATYESGFVIDKFPISRPNLTFSTLTVSNMSPEDSSIYLCSVDQGAATGEAFFGQGTRLTVV.